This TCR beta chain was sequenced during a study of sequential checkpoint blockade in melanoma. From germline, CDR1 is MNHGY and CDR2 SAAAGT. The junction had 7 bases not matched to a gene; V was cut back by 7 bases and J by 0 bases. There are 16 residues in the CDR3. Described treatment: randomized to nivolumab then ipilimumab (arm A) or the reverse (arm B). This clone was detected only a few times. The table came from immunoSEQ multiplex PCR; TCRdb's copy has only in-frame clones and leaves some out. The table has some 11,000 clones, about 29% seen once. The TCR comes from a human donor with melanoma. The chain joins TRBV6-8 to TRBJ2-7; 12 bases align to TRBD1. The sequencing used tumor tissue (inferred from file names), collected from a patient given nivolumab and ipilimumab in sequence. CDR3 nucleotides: TGTGCCAGCATCCCTTGGGGACAGGGGGCCTCCTACGAGCAGTACTTC. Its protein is CASIPWGQGASYEQYF.